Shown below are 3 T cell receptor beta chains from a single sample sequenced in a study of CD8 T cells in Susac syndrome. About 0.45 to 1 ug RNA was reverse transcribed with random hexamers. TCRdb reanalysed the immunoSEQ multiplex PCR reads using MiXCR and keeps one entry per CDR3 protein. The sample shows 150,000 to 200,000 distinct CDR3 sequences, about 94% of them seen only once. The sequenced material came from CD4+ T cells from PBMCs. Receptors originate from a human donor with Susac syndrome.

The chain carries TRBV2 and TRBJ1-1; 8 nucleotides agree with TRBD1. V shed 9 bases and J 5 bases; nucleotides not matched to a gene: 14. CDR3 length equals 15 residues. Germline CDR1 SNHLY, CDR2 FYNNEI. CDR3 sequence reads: CARRTGTSASTEAFF. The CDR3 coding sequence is TGTGCCAGAAGGACAGGGACTTCCGCGAGTACTGAAGCTTTCTTT. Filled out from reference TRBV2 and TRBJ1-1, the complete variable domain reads EPEVTQTPSHQVTQMGQEVILRCVPISNHLYFYWYRQILGQKVEFLVSFYNNEISEKSEIFDDQFSVERPDGSNFTLKIRSTKLEDSAMYFCARRTGTSASTEAFFGQGTRLTVV.

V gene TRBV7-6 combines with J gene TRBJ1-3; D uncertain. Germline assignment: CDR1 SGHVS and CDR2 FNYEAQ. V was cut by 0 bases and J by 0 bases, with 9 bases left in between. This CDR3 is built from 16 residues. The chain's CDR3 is CASSLAGSYSGNTIYF. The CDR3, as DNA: TGTGCCAGCAGCTTAGCGGGGAGCTACTCTGGAAACACCATATATTTT.

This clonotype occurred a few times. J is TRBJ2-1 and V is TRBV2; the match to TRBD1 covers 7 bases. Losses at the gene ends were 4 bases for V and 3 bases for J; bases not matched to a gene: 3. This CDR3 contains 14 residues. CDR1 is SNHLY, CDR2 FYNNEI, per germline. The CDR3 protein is CASSGDSVYNEQFF. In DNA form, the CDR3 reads TGTGCCAGCAGTGGGGACAGTGTCTACAATGAGCAGTTCTTC.